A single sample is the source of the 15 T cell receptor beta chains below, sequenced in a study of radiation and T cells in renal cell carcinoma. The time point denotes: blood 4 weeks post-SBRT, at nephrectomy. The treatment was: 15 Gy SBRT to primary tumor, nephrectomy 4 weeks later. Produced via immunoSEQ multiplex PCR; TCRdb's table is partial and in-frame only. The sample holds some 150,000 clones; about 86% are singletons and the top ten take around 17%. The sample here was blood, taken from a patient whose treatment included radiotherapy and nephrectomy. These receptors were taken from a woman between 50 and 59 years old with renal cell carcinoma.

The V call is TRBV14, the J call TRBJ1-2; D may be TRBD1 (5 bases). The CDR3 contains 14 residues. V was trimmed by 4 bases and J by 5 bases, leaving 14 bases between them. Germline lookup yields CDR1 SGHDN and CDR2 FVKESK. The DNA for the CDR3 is TGTGCCAGCAGCCTGATGGGGCGTCTTTATGGCTACACCTTC. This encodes CASSLMGRLYGYTF.

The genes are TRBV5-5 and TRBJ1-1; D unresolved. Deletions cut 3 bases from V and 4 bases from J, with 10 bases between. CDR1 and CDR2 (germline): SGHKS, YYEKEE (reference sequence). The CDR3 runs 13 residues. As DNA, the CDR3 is TGTGCCAGCAGCTCCGGGGTAGGCACTGAAGCTTTCTTT. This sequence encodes CASSSGVGTEAFF. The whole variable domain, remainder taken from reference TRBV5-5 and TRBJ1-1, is DAGVTQSPTHLIKTRGQQVTLRCSPISGHKSVSWYQQVLGQGPQFIFQYYEKEERGRGNFPDRFSARQFPNYSSELNVNALLLGDSALYLCASSSGVGTEAFFGQGTRLTVV.

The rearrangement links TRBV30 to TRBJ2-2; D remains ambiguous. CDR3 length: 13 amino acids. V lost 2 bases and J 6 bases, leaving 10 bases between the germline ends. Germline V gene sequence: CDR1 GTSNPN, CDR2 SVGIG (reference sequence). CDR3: CAWSKTPPGELFF. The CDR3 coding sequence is TGTGCCTGGAGTAAGACTCCTCCCGGGGAGCTGTTTTTT.

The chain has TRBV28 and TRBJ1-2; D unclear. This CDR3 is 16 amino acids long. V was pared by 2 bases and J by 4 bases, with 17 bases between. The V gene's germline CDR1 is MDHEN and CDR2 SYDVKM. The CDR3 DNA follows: TGTGCCAGCAGTTTAGTTTCAACCCACCCCCTCTATGGCTACACCTTC. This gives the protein CASSLVSTHPLYGYTF.

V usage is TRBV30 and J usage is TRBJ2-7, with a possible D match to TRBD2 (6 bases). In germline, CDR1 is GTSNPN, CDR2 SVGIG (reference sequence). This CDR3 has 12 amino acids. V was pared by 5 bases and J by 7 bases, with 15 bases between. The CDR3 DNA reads TGTGCCTGGGGGGAGGTCGGGAAAGAGCAGTACTTC. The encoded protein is CAWGEVGKEQYF.

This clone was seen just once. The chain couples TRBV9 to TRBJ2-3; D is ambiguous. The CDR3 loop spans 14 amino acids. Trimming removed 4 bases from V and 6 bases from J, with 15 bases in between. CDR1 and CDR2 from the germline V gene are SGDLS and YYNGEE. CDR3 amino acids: CASSPLPGRDTQYF. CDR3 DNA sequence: TGTGCCAGCAGCCCACTGCCCGGAAGGGATACGCAGTATTTT.

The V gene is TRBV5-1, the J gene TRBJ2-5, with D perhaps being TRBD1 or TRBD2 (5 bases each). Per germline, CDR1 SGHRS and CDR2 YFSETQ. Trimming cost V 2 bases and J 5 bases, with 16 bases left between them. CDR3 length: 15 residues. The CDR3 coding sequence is TGCGCCAGCAGCTTTGGGACCGACATAGGGGAGACCCAGTACTTC. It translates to CASSFGTDIGETQYF.

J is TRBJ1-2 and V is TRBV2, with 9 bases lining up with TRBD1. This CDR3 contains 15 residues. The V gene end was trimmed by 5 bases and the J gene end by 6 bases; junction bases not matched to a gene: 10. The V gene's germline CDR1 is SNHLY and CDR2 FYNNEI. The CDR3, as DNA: TGTGCCAGCAGTCCTCCGGGACAGGGATTCGATGGCTACACCTTC. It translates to CASSPPGQGFDGYTF.

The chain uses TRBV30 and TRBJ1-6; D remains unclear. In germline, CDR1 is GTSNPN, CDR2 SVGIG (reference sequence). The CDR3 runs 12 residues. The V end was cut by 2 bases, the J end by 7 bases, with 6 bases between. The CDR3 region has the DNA TGTGCCTGGAGTATCGGGAATTCACCCCTCCACTTT. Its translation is CAWSIGNSPLHF.

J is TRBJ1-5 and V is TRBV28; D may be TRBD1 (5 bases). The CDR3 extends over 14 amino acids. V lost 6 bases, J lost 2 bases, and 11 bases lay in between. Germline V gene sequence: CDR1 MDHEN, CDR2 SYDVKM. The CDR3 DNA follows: TGTGCCAGCAGGCGCGGGGGGGGCAATCAGCCCCAGCATTTT. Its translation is CASRRGGGNQPQHF.

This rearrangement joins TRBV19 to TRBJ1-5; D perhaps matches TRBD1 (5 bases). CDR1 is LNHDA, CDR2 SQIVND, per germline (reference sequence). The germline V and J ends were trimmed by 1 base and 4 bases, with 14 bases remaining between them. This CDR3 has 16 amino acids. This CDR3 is CASSIAEQAINQPQHF. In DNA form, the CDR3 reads TGTGCCAGTAGTATAGCAGAACAGGCAATTAATCAGCCCCAGCATTTT.

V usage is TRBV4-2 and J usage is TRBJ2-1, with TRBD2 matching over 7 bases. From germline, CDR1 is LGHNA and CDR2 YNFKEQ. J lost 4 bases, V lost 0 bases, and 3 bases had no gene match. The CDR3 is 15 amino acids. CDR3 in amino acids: CASSQDLAEYNEQFF. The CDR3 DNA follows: TGTGCCAGCAGCCAAGACCTAGCGGAATACAATGAGCAGTTCTTC.

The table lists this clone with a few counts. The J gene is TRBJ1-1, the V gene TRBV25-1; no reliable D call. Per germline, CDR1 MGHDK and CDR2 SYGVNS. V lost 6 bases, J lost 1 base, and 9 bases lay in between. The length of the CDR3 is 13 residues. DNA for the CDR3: TGTGCCAGCAGCGACATTCAGAACACTGAAGCTTTCTTT. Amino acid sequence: CASSDIQNTEAFF.

The CDR3 sequence: CAWSTLAISYEQYF. CDR3 nucleotide sequence: TGTGCCTGGAGTACACTAGCCATCTCCTACGAGCAGTACTTC. The gene calls are TRBV30 and TRBJ2-7; D might be TRBD2 (6 bases). CDR3 length: 14 amino acids. Germline V lookup: CDR1 GTSNPN, CDR2 SVGIG (reference sequence). Trimming took off 2 bases at V and 0 bases at J, with 11 bases between the two ends.

CDR3 residues: CASSRDRISGNTIYF. The CDR3 DNA follows: TGTGCCAGCAGTAGGGACAGGATCTCTGGAAACACCATATATTTT. The genes are TRBV2 and TRBJ1-3; 8 bases agree with TRBD1. Trimming removed 5 bases from V and 0 bases from J; junction bases left unmatched: 3. The CDR3 is made up of 15 amino acids. From germline, CDR1 is SNHLY and CDR2 FYNNEI.